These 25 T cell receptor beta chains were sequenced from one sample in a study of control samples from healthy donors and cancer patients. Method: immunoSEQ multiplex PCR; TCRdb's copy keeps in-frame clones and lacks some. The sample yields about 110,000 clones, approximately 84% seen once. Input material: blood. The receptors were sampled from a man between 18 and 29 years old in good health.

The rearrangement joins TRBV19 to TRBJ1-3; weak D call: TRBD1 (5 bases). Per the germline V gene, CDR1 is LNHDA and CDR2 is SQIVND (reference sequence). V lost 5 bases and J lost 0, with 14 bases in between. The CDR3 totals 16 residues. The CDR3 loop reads CASSLSRESSGNTIYF. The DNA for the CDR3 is TGTGCCAGTAGTCTAAGCAGGGAGAGCTCTGGAAACACCATATATTTT.

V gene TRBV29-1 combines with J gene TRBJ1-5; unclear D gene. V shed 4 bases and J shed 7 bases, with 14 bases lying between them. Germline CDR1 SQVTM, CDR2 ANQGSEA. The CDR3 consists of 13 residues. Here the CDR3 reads CSVGTGVGQPQHF. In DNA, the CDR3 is TGCAGCGTTGGAACCGGGGTCGGGCAGCCCCAGCATTTT.

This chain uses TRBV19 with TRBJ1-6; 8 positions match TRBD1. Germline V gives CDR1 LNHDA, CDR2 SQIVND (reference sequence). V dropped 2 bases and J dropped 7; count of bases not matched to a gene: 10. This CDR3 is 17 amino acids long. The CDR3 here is CASSIRPGQGSNSPLHF. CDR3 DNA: TGTGCCAGTAGTATACGGCCAGGACAGGGAAGCAATTCACCCCTCCACTTT.

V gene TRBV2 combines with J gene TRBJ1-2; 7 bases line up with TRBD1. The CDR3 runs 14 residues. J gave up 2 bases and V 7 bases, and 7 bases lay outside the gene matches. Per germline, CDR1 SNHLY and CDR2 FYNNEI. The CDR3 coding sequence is TGTGCCAGCAAGGGGGCTGCCTCCAACTATGGCTACACCTTC. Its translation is CASKGAASNYGYTF.

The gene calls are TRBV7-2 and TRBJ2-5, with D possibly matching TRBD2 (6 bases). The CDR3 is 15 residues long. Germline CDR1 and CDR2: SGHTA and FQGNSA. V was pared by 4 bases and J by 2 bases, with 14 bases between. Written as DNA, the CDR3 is TGTGCCAGCAGCTGGGTACGGGGGTGGCAAGAGACCCAGTACTTC. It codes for CASSWVRGWQETQYF.

The CDR3 DNA is TGCGCCAGCAGCTTGGTTTCGGCAGGGGATGGTGGCACTGAAGCTTTCTTT. Its translation is CASSLVSAGDGGTEAFF. The rearrangement links TRBV5-1 to TRBJ1-1, with TRBD1 as a possible D gene (6 bases). Trimming cost V 0 bases and J 4 bases, with 19 bases left between them. CDR3 length: 17 residues. The germline V gene has CDR1 SGHRS and CDR2 YFSETQ.

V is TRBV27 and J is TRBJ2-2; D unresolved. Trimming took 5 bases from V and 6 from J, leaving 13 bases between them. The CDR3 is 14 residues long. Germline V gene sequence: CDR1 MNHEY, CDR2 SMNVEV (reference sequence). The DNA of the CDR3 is TGTGCCAGCAGTCCCTCTTTGCCCCCCGGGGAGCTGTTTTTT. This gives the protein CASSPSLPPGELFF.

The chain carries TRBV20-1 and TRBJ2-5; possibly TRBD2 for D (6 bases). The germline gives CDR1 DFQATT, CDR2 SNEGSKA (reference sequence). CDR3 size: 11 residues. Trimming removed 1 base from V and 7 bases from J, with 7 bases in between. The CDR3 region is CSARVGGTQYF. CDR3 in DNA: TGCAGTGCTAGAGTGGGGGGGACCCAGTACTTC.

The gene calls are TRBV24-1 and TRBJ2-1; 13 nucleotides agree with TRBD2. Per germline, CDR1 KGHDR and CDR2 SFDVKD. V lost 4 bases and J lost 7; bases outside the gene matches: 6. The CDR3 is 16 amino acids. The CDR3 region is CATSDRTSGGRNEQFF. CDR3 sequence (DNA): TGTGCCACCAGTGACCGGACTAGCGGGGGCCGGAATGAGCAGTTCTTC.

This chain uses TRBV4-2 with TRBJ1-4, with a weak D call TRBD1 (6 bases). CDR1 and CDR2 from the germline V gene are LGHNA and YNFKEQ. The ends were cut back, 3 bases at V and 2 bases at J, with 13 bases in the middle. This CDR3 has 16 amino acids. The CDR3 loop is CASSQQTGRTNEKLFF. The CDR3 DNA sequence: TGTGCCAGCAGCCAGCAAACAGGGAGGACTAATGAAAAACTGTTTTTT.

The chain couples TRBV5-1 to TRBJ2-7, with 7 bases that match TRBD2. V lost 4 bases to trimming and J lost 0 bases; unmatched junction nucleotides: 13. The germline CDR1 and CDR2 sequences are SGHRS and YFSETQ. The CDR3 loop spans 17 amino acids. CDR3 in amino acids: CASSTTYTAGSSYEQYF. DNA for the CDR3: TGCGCCAGCAGCACAACTTATACAGCGGGGTCCTCCTACGAGCAGTACTTC.

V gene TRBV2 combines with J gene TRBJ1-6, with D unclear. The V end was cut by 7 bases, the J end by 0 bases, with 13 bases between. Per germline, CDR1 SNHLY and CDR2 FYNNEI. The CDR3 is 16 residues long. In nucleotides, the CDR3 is TGTGCCAGCATTAAGGGAATTAGCTCCTATAATTCACCCCTCCACTTT. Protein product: CASIKGISSYNSPLHF.

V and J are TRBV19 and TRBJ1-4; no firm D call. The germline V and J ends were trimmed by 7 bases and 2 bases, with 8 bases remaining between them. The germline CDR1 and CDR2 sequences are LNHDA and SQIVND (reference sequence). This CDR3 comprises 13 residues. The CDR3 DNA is TGTGCCAGTACTGCCAGTACTAATGAAAAACTGTTTTTT. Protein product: CASTASTNEKLFF.

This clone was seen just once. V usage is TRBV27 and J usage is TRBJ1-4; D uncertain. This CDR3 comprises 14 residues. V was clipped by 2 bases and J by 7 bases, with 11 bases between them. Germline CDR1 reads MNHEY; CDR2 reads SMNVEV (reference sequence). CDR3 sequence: CASSLAGIGEKLFF. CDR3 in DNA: TGTGCCAGCAGTTTAGCGGGGATTGGTGAAAAACTGTTTTTT.

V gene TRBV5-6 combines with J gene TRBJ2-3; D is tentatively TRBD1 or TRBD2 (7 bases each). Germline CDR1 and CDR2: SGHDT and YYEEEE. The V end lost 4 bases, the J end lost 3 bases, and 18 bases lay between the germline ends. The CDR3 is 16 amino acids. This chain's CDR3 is CASSRETGRGTDTQYF. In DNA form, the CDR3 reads TGTGCCAGCAGCCGGGAGACAGGGAGGGGTACAGATACGCAGTATTTT.

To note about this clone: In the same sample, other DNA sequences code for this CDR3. CDR3 protein: CASSPPGLGGEETQYF. The CDR3 DNA is TGTGCCAGCAGTCCTCCGGGCCTAGGGGGGGAAGAGACCCAGTACTTC. This chain joins TRBV2 and TRBJ2-5; D is perhaps TRBD2 (7 bases). The CDR3 has 16 amino acids. CDR1 SNHLY and CDR2 FYNNEI come from the germline V gene. V dropped 5 bases and J dropped 3 bases, with 19 bases sitting between them.

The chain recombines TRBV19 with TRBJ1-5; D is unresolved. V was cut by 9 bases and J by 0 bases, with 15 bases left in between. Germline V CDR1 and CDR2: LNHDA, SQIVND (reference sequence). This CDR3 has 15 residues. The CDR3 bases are TGTGCCAGCGACTTAGGAGGGTATAGCAATCAGCCCCAGCATTTT. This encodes CASDLGGYSNQPQHF.

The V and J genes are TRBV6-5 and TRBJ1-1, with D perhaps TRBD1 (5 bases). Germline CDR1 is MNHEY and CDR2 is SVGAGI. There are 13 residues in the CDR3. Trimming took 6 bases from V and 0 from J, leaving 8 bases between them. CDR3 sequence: CASSHRMNTEAFF. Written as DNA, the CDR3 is TGTGCCAGCAGCCACAGGATGAACACTGAAGCTTTCTTT.

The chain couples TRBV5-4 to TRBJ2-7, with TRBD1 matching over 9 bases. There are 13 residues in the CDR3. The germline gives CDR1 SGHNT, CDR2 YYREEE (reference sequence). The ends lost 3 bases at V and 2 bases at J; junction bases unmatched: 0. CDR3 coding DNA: TGTGCCAGCAGCTGGGACAGGGCCTACGAGCAGTACGTC. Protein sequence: CASSWDRAYEQYV.

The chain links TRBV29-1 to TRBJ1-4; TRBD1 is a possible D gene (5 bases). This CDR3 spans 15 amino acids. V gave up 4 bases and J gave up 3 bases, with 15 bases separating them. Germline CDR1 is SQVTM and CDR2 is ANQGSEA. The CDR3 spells CSVAKNLGANEKLFF. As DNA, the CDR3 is TGCAGCGTTGCGAAAAACTTGGGGGCTAATGAAAAACTGTTTTTT.

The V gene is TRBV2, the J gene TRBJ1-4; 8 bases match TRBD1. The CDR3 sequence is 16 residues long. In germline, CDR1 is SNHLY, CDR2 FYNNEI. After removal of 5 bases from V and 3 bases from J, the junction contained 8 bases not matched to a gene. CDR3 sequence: CASSPIRGLANEKLFF. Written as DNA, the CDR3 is TGTGCCAGCAGTCCAATCAGGGGGCTAGCTAATGAAAAACTGTTTTTT.

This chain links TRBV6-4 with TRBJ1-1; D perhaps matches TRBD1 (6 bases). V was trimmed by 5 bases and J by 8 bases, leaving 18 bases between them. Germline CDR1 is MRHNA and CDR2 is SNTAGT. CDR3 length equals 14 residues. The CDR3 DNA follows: TGTGCCAGCAGTCCTGACAGGACTAAGCGGGAAGCTTTCTTT. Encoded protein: CASSPDRTKREAFF.

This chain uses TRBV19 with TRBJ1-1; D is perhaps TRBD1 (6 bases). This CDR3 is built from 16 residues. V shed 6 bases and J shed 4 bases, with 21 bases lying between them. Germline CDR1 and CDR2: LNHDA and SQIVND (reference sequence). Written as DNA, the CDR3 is TGTGCCAGTAGCGCCCTAGGGAGAGAGGGGGTCACTGAAGCTTTCTTT. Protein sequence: CASSALGREGVTEAFF.

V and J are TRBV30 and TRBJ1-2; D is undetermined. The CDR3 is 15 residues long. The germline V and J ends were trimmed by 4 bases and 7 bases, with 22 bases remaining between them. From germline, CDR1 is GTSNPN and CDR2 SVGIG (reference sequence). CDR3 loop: CAWIEPGSRRAGYTF. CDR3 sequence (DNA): TGTGCCTGGATTGAACCGGGATCAAGAAGGGCTGGCTACACCTTC.

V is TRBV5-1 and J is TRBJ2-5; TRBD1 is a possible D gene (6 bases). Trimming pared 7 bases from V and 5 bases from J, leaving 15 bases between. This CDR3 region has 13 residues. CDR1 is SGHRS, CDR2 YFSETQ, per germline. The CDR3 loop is CASALGGRETQYF. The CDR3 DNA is TGCGCCAGCGCGTTAGGGGGACGGGAGACCCAGTACTTC.